This T cell receptor (beta chain) was obtained from a study of regulatory T cells in long-lasting Graves disease. Study-wide context: Disease was considered persistent Graves' disease after over 5 years of antithyroid drugs (with positive TSH receptor antibodies). Study results and limitations: Possibly, too few samples lowered accuracy. Newly diagnosed disease favored TRBV20-1 and TRBJ2-1 over persistent disease.

The time point is: persistent/refractory GD, antithyroid drugs over 5 years with positive TRAb. PBMCs were the source of the RNA used for TCR sequencing. V lost 1 base to trimming and J lost 3 bases, with 9 bases between them. The CDR3 sequence is 13 residues long. CDR1 is GTSNPN, CDR2 SVGIG, per germline (reference sequence). This clonotype was recorded a few times. Its specificity is unknown. TCR beta libraries were built with iRepertoire HTBI primers and Arm-PCR of CDR3 regions. TCRdb re-derived calls from the multiplex PCR reads in MiXCR, one entry per CDR3 protein. This sample carries 650,000 to 850,000 distinct CDR3 sequences, 30% of them seen once, and the ten largest clones take 42%.

The chain combines TRBV30 with TRBJ1-2, with a possible D match to TRBD1 (6 bases). The origin of this receptor is a female donor with Graves disease. The sequencing used peripheral blood mononuclear cells (PBMCs), collected when the disease was refractory, from a patient treated with antithyroid drugs. This CDR3 is CAWSAGVDYGYTF. In nucleotides, the CDR3 is TGTGCCTGGAGTGCAGGGGTTGACTATGGCTACACCTTC.